Sequencing of this T cell receptor (beta chain) was carried out in a study of molecular identifiers for immune sequencing clone quantification. General observations from the study: Under 1% of molecules in naive cells, but over 98% of effector molecules, belonged to clones above 20 RNA copies.

The CDR3 has 16 residues. Germline CDR1 DFQATT, CDR2 SNEGSKA (reference sequence). This clonotype was seen once. The antigen is undetermined. The junction differs from germline at one of its ends, possibly a read error. Bulk libraries came from a prior protocol with listed TCR primers. TCRdb processed the PCR reads anew with MiXCR; each CDR3 protein has one entry. The repertoire holds about half a million distinct CDR3 sequences, with around 23% as singletons. Libraries used about 20,000 to 1,100,000 sorted naive CD8 T cells and 10%, 30% or 50% RNA input. Sorting selected naive CD8 T cells with a CD8+CD4-CCR7+CD45RA+ phenotype.

Sequencing was done on a sample of naive CD8+ T cells from blood, with Jurkat cell RNA spiked in. The subset is: FACS-sorted CD8+CD4-CCR7+CD45RA+ naive T cells. The clonotype was recovered from a human donor in good health. Some libraries in this study had Jurkat cell RNA spiked in. This rearrangement joins TRBV20-1 to TRBJ1-5; TRBD1 might be the D (6 bases). This CDR3 is CRARVPGGMDNPPQHF. The DNA of the CDR3 is TGCCGTGCTAGGGTCCCGGGGGGCATGGACAATCCGCCCCAGCATTTT.